The sequence of this T cell receptor (beta chain) was determined in a study of neoadjuvant nivolumab and ipilimumab in lung cancer. Notes on the study in general: Pathologic regression was not significantly tied to TCR clonality.

Repertoires were generated with immunoSEQ multiplex PCR, while TCRdb's copy carries only in-frame clones and drops some. This table holds about 38,000 clones, 89% found once. This CDR3 contains 15 residues. Germline CDR1 reads SGHAT; CDR2 reads FQNNGV. V lost 1 base and J 5 bases, leaving 14 bases between the germline ends. As for this clone: The antigen is undetermined.

The sequence derives from an adult with non-small cell lung cancer. Sample: peripheral blood, taken before neoadjuvant nivolumab, alone or with ipilimumab. The genes are TRBV11-2 and TRBJ2-5; D is perhaps TRBD2 (7 bases). DNA for the CDR3: TGTGCCAGCAGCTTAGTAAGGGGGGGATGGGAGACCCAGTACTTC. Translation: CASSLVRGGWETQYF.